A selection of T cell receptor beta chains follows, all from one sample in a study of cytomegalovirus exposure and HLA in healthy donors. Assay: immunoSEQ multiplex PCR; the TCRdb copy retains only in-frame clones and omits some. The profile shows approximately 90,000 clones, 77% of them singletons. The material sequenced was PBMCs. Receptors originate from a man in his thirties or forties in good health and CMV-seronegative. The CDR3 runs from the conserved cysteine through the conserved F or W. A D gene is named only where the DNA matches it firmly. Size values are once, few and many counts, or a class for expanded clones, and some rows have none.

DNA: TGTGCCAGCAGCTTCTCGTCAGGGAGGTACGAGCAGTACTTC; CDR3: CASSFSSGRYEQYF; V: TRBV11-2; size: -; D: -; J: TRBJ2-7
DNA: TGTGCCTCGTCGTCTGGGACAGGGGGCTACGAGCAGTACTTC; CDR3: CASSSGTGGYEQYF; V: TRBV6-5; size: -; D: TRBD1; J: TRBJ2-7
DNA: TGTGCCTGGAGTGTGGGGGGATTAGGCAATCAGCCCCAGCATTTT; CDR3: CAWSVGGLGNQPQHF; V: TRBV30; size: -; D: -; J: TRBJ1-5
DNA: TGTGCCAGCAGCACCATGTCCGCGACAGTGGGTAGCAATGAGCAGTTCTTC; CDR3: CASSTMSATVGSNEQFF; V: TRBV2; size: -; D: -; J: TRBJ2-1
DNA: TGTGCCAGCAGCTTAGCGCTATTCTACGAGCAGTACTTC; CDR3: CASSLALFYEQYF; V: TRBV7-2; size: -; D: -; J: TRBJ2-7
DNA: TGTGCCAGCAGTGAAACGGCAGGGTTACCCCCGGCCCGCTACACCTTC; CDR3: CASSETAGLPPARYTF; V: TRBV6-1; size: -; D: -; J: TRBJ1-2
DNA: TGCGCCAGCAGCCAAGATAGACAGGAGCCCTACGAGCAGTACTTC; CDR3: CASSQDRQEPYEQYF; V: TRBV4-1; size: -; D: -; J: TRBJ2-7
DNA: TGTGCCAGCGAAAGGCCGGACTCTATGGCCGGGGAGCTGTTTTTT; CDR3: CASERPDSMAGELFF; V: TRBV19; size: few; D: -; J: TRBJ2-2
DNA: TGTGCCAGCAGACCACAGGGGGCTGGCTATGGCTACACCTTC; CDR3: CASRPQGAGYGYTF; V: TRBV6-5; size: -; D: TRBD1; J: TRBJ1-2
DNA: TGTGCCGCCAAAGGACAGGGGAATCAGCCCCAGCATTTT; CDR3: CAAKGQGNQPQHF; V: TRBV19; size: -; D: TRBD1; J: TRBJ1-5
DNA: TGTGCCAGCAGCTTAGTAGGCAGGGTAGACAATCAGCCCCAGCATTTT; CDR3: CASSLVGRVDNQPQHF; V: TRBV7-8; size: -; D: -; J: TRBJ1-5
DNA: TGTGCCAGCAGCTTGCAGACTAGCGGTCGCACAGATACGCAGTATTTT; CDR3: CASSLQTSGRTDTQYF; V: TRBV11-2; size: few; D: TRBD2; J: TRBJ2-3
DNA: TGTGCCAGCAGCCGTGAACTTGACACCGGGGAGCTGTTTTTT; CDR3: CASSRELDTGELFF; V: TRBV7-9; size: -; D: -; J: TRBJ2-2
DNA: TGTGCCAGCAGCCTAGGCCGATCCTACGAGCAGTACTTC; CDR3: CASSLGRSYEQYF; V: TRBV27; size: -; D: -; J: TRBJ2-7
DNA: TGTGCCAGCAGCACCCGTCCGGGACAGGGTCTCCTCTATGGCTACACCTTC; CDR3: CASSTRPGQGLLYGYTF; V: TRBV7-8; size: -; D: TRBD1; J: TRBJ1-2
DNA: TGTGCCAGCAATGGGGGGGCCTTCACTGAAGCTTTCTTT; CDR3: CASNGGAFTEAFF; V: TRBV27; size: -; D: -; J: TRBJ1-1
DNA: TGTGCCAGCAGCGAGCAGCGGGGCTCCTACAATGAGCAGTTCTTC; CDR3: CASSEQRGSYNEQFF; V: TRBV4-2; size: -; D: TRBD2; J: TRBJ2-1
DNA: TGTGCCAGAAGTTGGGACTACTGTAATTCACCCCTCCACTTT; CDR3: CARSWDYCNSPLHF; V: TRBV5-3; size: -; D: -; J: TRBJ1-6
DNA: TGTGCCAGCACCCCCGGAGCGTCCTACGAGCAGTACTTC; CDR3: CASTPGASYEQYF; V: TRBV6-1; size: -; D: -; J: TRBJ2-7
DNA: TGTGCCAGCACCGAGCGGAACAGAGTCAATCAGCCCCAGCATTTT; CDR3: CASTERNRVNQPQHF; V: TRBV6-6; size: -; D: -; J: TRBJ1-5
DNA: TGTGCCAGCAGCTTACCCGAGACTAGCGACCAGTACCAAGAGACCCAGTACTTC; CDR3: CASSLPETSDQYQETQYF; V: TRBV7-2; size: -; D: TRBD2; J: TRBJ2-5
DNA: TGTGCCAGCAGCCAAGTTCAACAGAATGAAAAACTGTTTTTT; CDR3: CASSQVQQNEKLFF; V: TRBV14; size: -; D: -; J: TRBJ1-4
DNA: TGTGCCTGCAACAGGGCAGGGGAGACCCAGTACTTC; CDR3: CACNRAGETQYF; V: TRBV30; size: -; D: -; J: TRBJ2-5
DNA: TGTGCCATCAGTGAAGGGGACATATTAACAATGAGGCAGTTCTTC; CDR3: CAISEGDILTMRQFF; V: TRBV10-3; size: once; D: -; J: TRBJ2-1
DNA: TGTGCCAGTAGTCGAGGACAGGGGGGTGAAAAACTGTTTTTT; CDR3: CASSRGQGGEKLFF; V: TRBV19; size: -; D: TRBD1; J: TRBJ1-4
DNA: TGTGCCAGCAGCCGAGGCGGCTCACACCCTGAGGTTAACAATGAGCAGTTCTTC; CDR3: CASSRGGSHPEVNNEQFF; V: TRBV5-4; size: -; D: -; J: TRBJ2-1
DNA: TGTGCCAGCAGTTTATCAGGGACAGGCCTAGATACGCAGTATTTT; CDR3: CASSLSGTGLDTQYF; V: TRBV27; size: -; D: TRBD1; J: TRBJ2-3
DNA: TGTGCCAGCAGCTTAGTGGGACAGGGGTATGAAAAACTGTTTTTT; CDR3: CASSLVGQGYEKLFF; V: TRBV7-9; size: once; D: TRBD1; J: TRBJ1-4
DNA: TGTGCCAGCAGCTCCGTAGTCTTTCCAACCGGGGAGCTGTTTTTT; CDR3: CASSSVVFPTGELFF; V: TRBV7-2; size: -; D: -; J: TRBJ2-2
DNA: TGTGCCAGCAGAGCACAGGTTAACTATGGCTACACCTTC; CDR3: CASRAQVNYGYTF; V: TRBV5-6; size: few; D: -; J: TRBJ1-2
DNA: TGTGCTAGTGGTTCACTCCGGGAGGGGGGGGGTATGAATGAGCAGTTCTTC; CDR3: CASGSLREGGGMNEQFF; V: TRBV12-5; size: -; D: TRBD2; J: TRBJ2-1
DNA: TGCGCCAGCAGCTTGGCCGGACTTGCGACCGACTCTGGGGCCAACGTCCTGACTTTC; CDR3: CASSLAGLATDSGANVLTF; V: TRBV5-1; size: few; D: -; J: TRBJ2-6
DNA: TGTGCCATCAGAGGACAGACGAACACTGAAGCTTTCTTT; CDR3: CAIRGQTNTEAFF; V: TRBV10-3; size: once; D: -; J: TRBJ1-1
DNA: TGTGCCAGCAGCTTAGAGCCAACGGGAAATCAGCCCCAGCATTTT; CDR3: CASSLEPTGNQPQHF; V: TRBV7-9; size: -; D: -; J: TRBJ1-5
DNA: TGTGCCAGCAGCTTATGCAGGGTCCTGGCCTACGAGCAGTACTTC; CDR3: CASSLCRVLAYEQYF; V: TRBV7-6; size: -; D: -; J: TRBJ2-7
DNA: TGTGCCAGCAATAACTACAGGACAACTAATGAAAAACTGTTTTTT; CDR3: CASNNYRTTNEKLFF; V: TRBV6-1; size: -; D: -; J: TRBJ1-4
DNA: TGCGCCAGCAGCTCGTACAGGGGTGGAACTGAAGCTTTCTTT; CDR3: CASSSYRGGTEAFF; V: TRBV5-1; size: few; D: TRBD1; J: TRBJ1-1
DNA: TGTGCCAGTCTGAGGGGGCGCCCCCCCACTGAAGCTTTCTTT; CDR3: CASLRGRPPTEAFF; V: TRBV19; size: -; D: TRBD1; J: TRBJ1-1
DNA: TGTGCCAGCAGCTTAGTAACCCGGACTGGCTCCTACGAGCAGTACTTC; CDR3: CASSLVTRTGSYEQYF; V: TRBV7-9; size: -; D: -; J: TRBJ2-7
DNA: TGTGCCTGGGGTCCGGTACGCGTCCATGGCTACACCTTC; CDR3: CAWGPVRVHGYTF; V: TRBV30; size: once; D: -; J: TRBJ1-2
DNA: TGTGCCAGCAGCTTACTCGGTACCGGGGAGCTGTTTTTT; CDR3: CASSLLGTGELFF; V: TRBV11-2; size: once; D: -; J: TRBJ2-2
DNA: TGCGCCAGCAGCTACTCTACAGGGTCCCACGAGCAGTACTTC; CDR3: CASSYSTGSHEQYF; V: TRBV5-1; size: -; D: -; J: TRBJ2-7
DNA: TGTGCCAGCTCACTCGGGACATTAGCGAACACTGAAGCTTTCTTT; CDR3: CASSLGTLANTEAFF; V: TRBV18; size: few; D: -; J: TRBJ1-1
DNA: TGTGCCAGCAGTGAAATGACTGGTAGCACAGATACGCAGTATTTT; CDR3: CASSEMTGSTDTQYF; V: TRBV2; size: -; D: -; J: TRBJ2-3
DNA: TGCGCCAGCAGCTTTGAGGGAGGTCCCTACAATGAGCAGTTCTTC; CDR3: CASSFEGGPYNEQFF; V: TRBV5-1; size: -; D: -; J: TRBJ2-1